This is a list of T cell receptor beta chains from one sample in a study of T cells in Graves' hyperthyroidism and ophthalmopathy. TCRdb reanalysed the multiplex PCR reads using MiXCR and keeps one entry per CDR3 protein. The repertoire holds 450,000 to 650,000 distinct CDR3 sequences, about a fifth seen once, with approximately 25% in the top ten. The sample was blood. These receptors all stem from a man between 18 and 29 years old with Graves' hyperthyroidism. CDR3s leave out the opening cysteine and the closing phenylalanine or tryptophan.

v_gene: TRBV11-3; len: 10; CDR3aa: ASSYLQRGYT
v_gene: TRBV2; len: 13; CDR3aa: ASSGSGTGGYEQY
v_gene: TRBV6-5; len: 12; CDR3aa: ASSYSTQGYGYT
v_gene: TRBV7-2; len: 12; CDR3aa: ASSLELGITGYT
v_gene: TRBV6-5; len: 15; CDR3aa: ASSYQLIAGNQETQY
v_gene: TRBV20-1; len: 11; CDR3aa: SARGSGRSEQY
v_gene: TRBV12-3/TRBV12-4; len: 14; CDR3aa: ASSLATGSGATEAF
v_gene: TRBV5-1; len: 13; CDR3aa: ASSLTQGAWETQY
v_gene: TRBV11-2; len: 16; CDR3aa: ASSPSKTQTRHSYEQY
v_gene: TRBV28; len: 14; CDR3aa: ASSPITGFPNQPQH
v_gene: TRBV6-5; len: 12; CDR3aa: ASSYNGGGETQY
v_gene: TRBV29-1; len: 10; CDR3aa: SVRGQTGELF
v_gene: TRBV9; len: 13; CDR3aa: ASSVEDRDGTEAF
v_gene: TRBV20-1; len: 14; CDR3aa: SASHDRQGFNYGYT
v_gene: TRBV10-3; len: 13; CDR3aa: AISEPSGQGWEAF
v_gene: TRBV12-3/TRBV12-4; len: 11; CDR3aa: ASSFLSGAEAF
v_gene: TRBV29-1; len: 9; CDR3aa: SVERNYEQY
v_gene: TRBV24-1; len: 14; CDR3aa: ATSDSGGAGNQPQH
v_gene: TRBV11-2; len: 13; CDR3aa: ASSLEPLLQETQY
v_gene: TRBV5-1; len: 17; CDR3aa: ASSGAWTVYSLGFYEQY
v_gene: TRBV11-1; len: 14; CDR3aa: ASSLGTSGETGELF
v_gene: TRBV9; len: 14; CDR3aa: ASSASTSGGWETQY
v_gene: TRBV19; len: 12; CDR3aa: ASSPSGLGYGYT
v_gene: TRBV12-3/TRBV12-4; len: 13; CDR3aa: ASSYTGVGNQPQH
v_gene: TRBV12-3/TRBV12-4; len: 11; CDR3aa: ASSFETGYEAF
v_gene: TRBV28; len: 13; CDR3aa: ASRAGGTGDYGYT
v_gene: TRBV13; len: 12; CDR3aa: ASSMGRLLGEAF
v_gene: TRBV11-1; len: 14; CDR3aa: ASSYQGALDTGELF
v_gene: TRBV6-1; len: 12; CDR3aa: ASKRTGGLETQY
v_gene: TRBV6-1; len: 13; CDR3aa: ASRKTGAPDTEAF
v_gene: TRBV20-1; len: 11; CDR3aa: SARAPMNTEAF
v_gene: TRBV20-1; len: 11; CDR3aa: SARVRESSPLH
v_gene: TRBV7-8; len: 12; CDR3aa: ASSLGASTDTQY
v_gene: TRBV7-2; len: 11; CDR3aa: ASSLITYTEAF
v_gene: TRBV12-3/TRBV12-4; len: 11; CDR3aa: ASSREGNQPQH
v_gene: TRBV2; len: 13; CDR3aa: ATRGGEVGYDGYT
v_gene: TRBV6-2/TRBV6-3; len: 14; CDR3aa: ASSPLWREGSYEQY
v_gene: TRBV11-2; len: 14; CDR3aa: ASSSGPVSGANVLT
v_gene: TRBV12-3/TRBV12-4; len: 11; CDR3aa: ASRRGRNSPLH
v_gene: TRBV30; len: 13; CDR3aa: AWSVASGGYQPQH
v_gene: TRBV4-1; len: 12; CDR3aa: ASSQDGTASTQY
v_gene: TRBV19; len: 13; CDR3aa: ASTFGWGGNQPQH
v_gene: TRBV6-5; len: 13; CDR3aa: ASSSRAGGLSEQY
v_gene: TRBV7-8; len: 11; CDR3aa: ASTPGISYEQY
v_gene: TRBV20-1; len: 11; CDR3aa: SASPTAQETQY
v_gene: TRBV29-1; len: 13; CDR3aa: SVEDTTLWGTEAF
v_gene: TRBV12-3/TRBV12-4; len: 10; CDR3aa: ASSLALSGYT
v_gene: TRBV12-3/TRBV12-4; len: 14; CDR3aa: ASSPQNRGRAQPQH
v_gene: TRBV27; len: 11; CDR3aa: ASRYRKVTEAF
v_gene: TRBV24-1; len: 13; CDR3aa: ATSDRAGAIYEQY